This is a list of T cell receptor beta chains from one sample in a study of T cell responses to AZD1222 COVID-19 vaccine. Using immunoSEQ multiplex PCR, the repertoire was profiled, and TCRdb retains in-frame clones only, with some absent. This sample has about 120,000 clones, with more than 70% found just once. Sequencing was performed on peripheral blood, taken on day 0 of AZD1222 vaccination. These receptor sequences come from an adult in good health. Each CDR3 is given with its conserved first and last residue. A D gene is named only where the DNA matches it firmly. Clone size, where shown, is once, few, many, or a class for clones that have expanded.

>TRBJ1-6|NA|few|TRBV4-3|13
TGCGCCAGCAGCCCTCGGATTAATTCACCCCTCCACTTT
CASSPRINSPLHF
>TRBJ2-7|TRBD2|NA|TRBV5-5|17
TGTGCCAGCAGCTTGGCGGTTAGCGGGGGGCCCTCCTACGAGCAGTACTTC
CASSLAVSGGPSYEQYF
>TRBJ1-3|NA|NA|TRBV13|16
TGTGCCAGCAGCTCGAAAAGGATTGACTCTGGAAACACCATATATTTT
CASSSKRIDSGNTIYF
>TRBJ1-3|NA|NA|TRBV12-5|16
TGTGCTAGTGGTTCCTCCGGGAGCAGGGGTGGAAACACCATATATTTT
CASGSSGSRGGNTIYF
>TRBJ2-5|TRBD2|NA|TRBV13|17
TGTGCCAGCAGCTTATTCTCTAGCGGGGGGGCCGTAGAGACCCAGTACTTC
CASSLFSSGGAVETQYF
>TRBJ2-2|NA|once|TRBV5-4|16
TGTGCCAGCAGCTTCCTAACGGGCCTTGGGACCGGGGAGCTGTTTTTT
CASSFLTGLGTGELFF
>TRBJ2-2|NA|NA|TRBV18|15
TGTGCCAGCTCACCACTTCAAAAAGGAAACGGGGAGCTGTTTTTT
CASSPLQKGNGELFF
>TRBJ2-7|NA|NA|TRBV7-9|12
TGTGCCAGCAGCTTAGGCCAGGGAGGGCAGTACTTC
CASSLGQGGQYF
>TRBJ2-2|NA|NA|TRBV2|16
TGTGCCAGCAGTAGAGATCGACTAGCGAACACCGGGGAGCTGTTTTTT
CASSRDRLANTGELFF
>TRBJ1-5|NA|NA|TRBV27|13
TGTGCCAGCAGTTTACAGAGCAATCAGCCCCAGCATTTT
CASSLQSNQPQHF
>TRBJ2-1|NA|NA|TRBV11-2|14
TGTGCCAGCAGCTACCTACTGAGGGGAGATGAGCAGTTCTTC
CASSYLLRGDEQFF
>TRBJ2-3|NA|NA|TRBV6-5|13
TGTGCCAGTGTCAGGGCAGGGTCGGATACGCAGTATTTT
CASVRAGSDTQYF
>TRBJ2-7|NA|NA|TRBV7-2|14
TGTGCCAGCAGCTCGGGGACAACCTCTTACGAGCAGTACTTC
CASSSGTTSYEQYF
>TRBJ2-3|NA|NA|TRBV14|19
TGTGCCAGCAGCCGAATTTTTAGCTCAGGGGCTATTAGCACAGATACGCAGTATTTT
CASSRIFSSGAISTDTQYF
>TRBJ1-2|NA|NA|TRBV21-1|15
TGTGCCAGCAGCAACACTGCAAGGAGGGGAGGCCACTACACCTTC
CASSNTARRGGHYTF
>TRBJ1-1|NA|NA|TRBV7-3|16
TGTGCCAGCAGCTTAATTTTCAGTGGGATGAACACTGAAGCTTTCTTT
CASSLIFSGMNTEAFF
>TRBJ1-1|NA|NA|TRBV27|13
TGTGCCAGCAGTCTTACGGACAGCACTGAAGCTTTCTTT
CASSLTDSTEAFF
>TRBJ2-5|TRBD1|once|TRBV6-5|14
TGTGCCAGCAGTTACGCGACAGGGGGCGAGACCCAGTACTTC
CASSYATGGETQYF